The rows below give T cell receptor beta chains drawn from one sample of a study of CD8+CD57+ T cells in acquired aplastic anemia. From the reads, TCRdb called clonotypes with MiXCR, one entry per CDR3 protein. The sample holds 150,000 to 170,000 distinct CDR3 sequences, approximately 52% seen once. The sample was sorted CD4+, CD8+, or CD8+CD57+ T cells (not recorded which) from PBMCs. All receptors come from a human donor with aplastic anemia. Each CDR3 is given with its conserved first and last residue. D genes are given only for firm matches. For some rows the clone size is stated as once, few or many, or as a class when expanded; others skip it.

>NA|TRBV24-1|NA|13|TRBJ2-1
CATSDNFVGEQFF
TGTGCCACCAGTGATAATTTCGTAGGTGAGCAGTTCTTC
>few|TRBV27|NA|16|TRBJ1-5
CASSLSLANSNQPQHF
TGTGCCAGCAGTTTATCTCTTGCAAATAGCAATCAGCCCCAGCATTTT
>NA|TRBV10-3|NA|16|TRBJ1-1
CAISLPGTVSSTEAFF
TGTGCCATCAGTCTGCCAGGGACGGTCTCGAGCACTGAAGCTTTCTTT
>many|TRBV20-1|NA|14|TRBJ1-5
CSASARNSNQPQHF
TGCAGTGCTAGTGCCAGGAATAGCAATCAGCCCCAGCATTTT
>NA|TRBV10-1|TRBD2|18|TRBJ2-3
CASSESLRTSGDTDTQYF
TGCGCCAGCAGTGAGTCCCTACGCACTAGCGGGGACACAGATACGCAGTATTTT
>NA|TRBV12-5|NA|17|TRBJ2-2
CASGFRPGRENTGELFF
TGTGCTAGTGGTTTCCGGCCCGGCAGGGAGAACACCGGGGAGCTGTTTTTT
>many|TRBV5-1|TRBD1|15|TRBJ2-1
CASSWTGTVYNEQFF
TGCGCCAGCAGCTGGACCGGGACAGTATACAATGAGCAGTTCTTC
>NA|TRBV5-5|NA|13|TRBJ2-7
CASSWDGTYEQYF
TGTGCCAGCAGCTGGGACGGGACCTACGAGCAGTACTTC
>NA|TRBV10-3|TRBD2|16|TRBJ2-5
CASGRTSGGRGETQYF
TGTGCCAGCGGCCGGACTAGCGGGGGAAGGGGAGAGACCCAGTACTTC
>once|TRBV6-2/TRBV6-3|NA|15|TRBJ1-3
CASSYSSGSGNAIYF
TGTGCCAGCAGTTACTCGTCGGGTTCGGGAAACGCCATATATTTT
>few|TRBV10-3|TRBD2|17|TRBJ2-5
CAISEKWGEGAEETQYF
TGTGCCATCAGTGAAAAGTGGGGGGAGGGCGCCGAAGAGACCCAGTACTTC
>many|TRBV19|TRBD2|15|TRBJ2-1
CASSIAGGAPNEQFF
TGTGCCAGTAGTATAGCGGGGGGGGCCCCCAATGAGCAGTTCTTC
>NA|TRBV15|TRBD1|13|TRBJ2-7
CATSVGGGGEQYF
TGTGCCACCAGCGTAGGGGGCGGAGGCGAGCAGTACTTC
>many|TRBV9|NA|14|TRBJ1-2
CASSGTETSYGYTF
TGTGCCAGCAGCGGAACGGAGACTTCCTATGGCTACACCTTC
>NA|TRBV7-9|NA|15|TRBJ1-3
CASSLGAGSGNTIYF
TGTGCCAGCAGCTTGGGGGCCGGCTCTGGAAACACCATATATTTT
>NA|TRBV6-2/TRBV6-3|TRBD2|17|TRBJ2-1
CASSYMASGAFYNEQFF
TGTGCCAGCAGTTACATGGCTAGCGGGGCCTTCTACAATGAGCAGTTCTTC
>NA|TRBV15|NA|13|TRBJ2-3
CATALGSMDTQYF
TGTGCCACCGCACTGGGGTCTATGGATACGCAGTATTTT
>many|TRBV6-4|TRBD2|16|TRBJ2-3
CASSVGAGGSTDTQYF
TGTGCCAGCAGTGTTGGTGCGGGGGGTAGCACAGATACGCAGTATTTT
>NA|TRBV5-1|TRBD1|13|TRBJ1-2
CASSPGQGLGYTF
TGCGCCAGCTCCCCGGGACAGGGGTTAGGCTACACCTTC
>NA|TRBV2|NA|14|TRBJ1-3
CASRGGEPGNTIYF
TGTGCCAGCAGGGGGGGTGAGCCTGGAAACACCATATATTTT
>NA|TRBV7-8|TRBD1|14|TRBJ2-1
CASSLTGAWNEQFF
TGTGCCAGCAGCTTAACAGGGGCGTGGAATGAGCAGTTCTTC
>NA|TRBV19|TRBD1|15|TRBJ1-5
CASSTGQGANQPQHF
TGTGCCAGTAGTACGGGACAGGGGGCGAATCAGCCCCAGCATTTT
>NA|TRBV20-1|TRBD1|14|TRBJ1-6
CSARGDRENSPLHF
TGCAGTGCTAGAGGGGACAGGGAAAATTCACCCCTCCACTTT
>few|TRBV7-9|NA|13|TRBJ1-6
CASAGPGNSPLHF
TGTGCCAGCGCTGGACCGGGTAATTCACCCCTCCACTTT
>NA|TRBV4-2|TRBD1|15|TRBJ1-6
CASGFRDRENSPLHF
TGTGCCAGCGGATTCCGGGACAGGGAAAATTCACCCCTCCACTTT
>NA|TRBV6-1|NA|17|TRBJ1-2
CASSAARDTLSNYGYTF
TGTGCCAGCAGTGCAGCACGGGACACCCTCTCAAACTATGGCTACACCTTC
>many|TRBV7-9|NA|13|TRBJ1-1
CASSFPGITEAFF
TGTGCCAGCAGCTTCCCAGGTATCACTGAAGCTTTCTTT
>many|TRBV6-5|TRBD1|13|TRBJ2-7
CASSWTGTYEQYF
TGTGCCAGCAGCTGGACAGGAACGTACGAGCAGTACTTC
>NA|TRBV4-2|NA|12|TRBJ2-7
CASSLRPGEQYF
TGTGCCAGCAGCCTTCGACCGGGCGAGCAGTACTTC
>NA|TRBV29-1|TRBD1|12|TRBJ1-2
CSVRTGTAGYTF
TGCAGCGTGAGGACAGGGACCGCTGGCTACACCTTC
>few|TRBV5-1|NA|13|TRBJ1-1
CATSGAGGTEAFF
TGCGCCACCTCGGGGGCAGGAGGGACTGAAGCTTTCTTT
>NA|TRBV3-1|NA|12|TRBJ2-5
CASSQEGPRRVF
TGTGCCAGCAGCCAAGAAGGGCCTCGACGGGTATTC
>NA|TRBV10-2|NA|15|TRBJ2-7
CAGGESPNRDYEQYF
TGCGCCGGCGGTGAGTCCCCCAACAGAGACTACGAGCAGTACTTC
>many|TRBV20-1|NA|15|TRBJ1-5
CSARSGPYSNQPQHF
TGCAGTGCTAGATCCGGGCCTTATAGCAATCAGCCCCAGCATTTT
>few|TRBV24-1|TRBD1|15|TRBJ1-1
CATSDPRTGRAEAFF
TGTGCCACCAGTGATCCGAGGACAGGGCGGGCTGAAGCTTTCTTT
>few|TRBV10-3|NA|15|TRBJ1-2
CAIRGSSTQLYGYTF
TGTGCCATCAGGGGGTCCTCGACACAACTCTATGGCTACACCTTC
>many|TRBV7-6|NA|16|TRBJ1-4
CASSLVSGGASEKLFF
TGTGCCAGCAGCTTAGTGTCGGGGGGGGCCAGTGAAAAACTGTTTTTT
>many|TRBV6-2/TRBV6-3|NA|11|TRBJ1-2
CASRRNYGYTF
TGTGCCAGCAGACGGAACTATGGCTACACCTTC